A selection of T cell receptor beta chains follows, all from one sample in a study of shared clonotypes between healthy human individuals. Produced via immunoSEQ multiplex PCR; TCRdb's table is partial and in-frame only. The data show approximately 980,000 clones, 76% seen once. Sequences were obtained from memory CD4+ T cells sorted from blood. All receptors derive from a man aged 18 to 35 in good health. Each CDR3 is given with its conserved first and last residue. Fields, in order: J gene, V gene, D gene, clone size, CDR3 DNA, CDR3 protein. The D gene is left open where the match is weak. Expanded clones are given a class, and other clones once, few, many or no size at all.

TRBJ2-1	TRBV10-1	NA	NA	TGCGCCAGCAGGTCTAACAATGAGCAGTTCTTC	CASRSNNEQFF
TRBJ1-4	TRBV6-1	NA	NA	TGTGCCAGCCCTCAGGACCTGGGTGAAAAACTGTTTTTT	CASPQDLGEKLFF
TRBJ1-4	TRBV5-1	NA	NA	TGCGCCAGCAGCCTAGGGGGGATGGCAACTAATGAAAAACTGTTTTTT	CASSLGGMATNEKLFF
TRBJ1-2	TRBV19	NA	NA	TGTGCCAGTAGTACCGGGACCCAAAGGGGCTATGGCTACACCTTC	CASSTGTQRGYGYTF
TRBJ2-5	TRBV7-2	TRBD2	NA	TGTGCCAGCAGCCCGCGGGGGGGCCTCGGGACCCAGTACTTC	CASSPRGGLGTQYF
TRBJ1-2	TRBV14	TRBD1	NA	TGTGCCAGCAGCCAAAAGGACAGGGGGGTCTATGGCTACACCTTC	CASSQKDRGVYGYTF
TRBJ2-6	TRBV4-1	NA	NA	TGCGCCAGCAGCCAAGAGACTTCTGGGGCCAACGTCCTGACTTTC	CASSQETSGANVLTF
TRBJ2-7	TRBV5-1	NA	NA	TGCGCCAGCAGCCCTACTACCACTGCACGCTACGAGCAGTACTTC	CASSPTTTARYEQYF
TRBJ1-2	TRBV5-6	TRBD1	NA	TGTGCCAGCAGCTTCCTCCGGACAGGGGTTGAAGGCTACACCTTC	CASSFLRTGVEGYTF
TRBJ2-1	TRBV10-3	TRBD2	NA	TGTGCCATCAGGCTCGGACTAGCGGACAATGAGCAGTTCTTC	CAIRLGLADNEQFF
TRBJ1-2	TRBV9	NA	NA	TGTGCCAGCAGCGTAGGACGGGGGGTATATGGCTACACCTTC	CASSVGRGVYGYTF
TRBJ2-2	TRBV7-2	NA	NA	TGTGCCAGCAGCTTAGAACCCAGGACTGCCGGGGAGCTGTTTTTT	CASSLEPRTAGELFF
TRBJ1-4	TRBV11-2	TRBD1	NA	TGTGCCAGCAGCTTATGGGGACAGGGTAATGAAAAACTGTTTTTT	CASSLWGQGNEKLFF
TRBJ2-5	TRBV2	NA	NA	TGTGCCAGCAGTGAATTTACTGGCGGCCAAGAGACCCAGTACTTC	CASSEFTGGQETQYF
TRBJ2-2	TRBV5-1	NA	NA	TGCGCCAGCAGCGAACAGGGAGGGACCGGGGAGCTGTTTTTT	CASSEQGGTGELFF
TRBJ2-7	TRBV30	NA	NA	TGTGCCTGGGGGGGACGGCCGGACGAGCAGTACTTC	CAWGGRPDEQYF
TRBJ1-5	TRBV2	NA	NA	TGTGCCAGCATGAGTTCCTCGGTGGGCCAGCCCCAGCATTTT	CASMSSSVGQPQHF
TRBJ2-7	TRBV7-9	TRBD2	NA	TGTGCCAGCACCTGGCTATCTCTAGCGGGAGGGCCCCACGAGCAGTACTTC	CASTWLSLAGGPHEQYF
TRBJ2-1	TRBV7-2	NA	once	TGTGCCAGCAGCTTAGCCGATGTAGTTAGGCAGTTCTTC	CASSLADVVRQFF
TRBJ1-2	TRBV12-5	TRBD1	NA	TGTGCTAGTGGTTTGAACTTATCGAGGGGGCGCGGCTATGGCTACACCTTC	CASGLNLSRGRGYGYTF
TRBJ2-3	TRBV19	TRBD2	NA	TGTGCCAGTAGGTCAGTAGCGGGTGCAGATACGCAGTATTTT	CASRSVAGADTQYF
TRBJ2-5	TRBV12-5	NA	once	TGTGCTAGTGCCCGGGGTGGACAGCCTCAAGAGACCCAGTACTTC	CASARGGQPQETQYF
TRBJ2-1	TRBV7-9	TRBD2	NA	TGTGCCAGCACAGCAAGCGGGAGGTACAATGAGCAGTTCTTC	CASTASGRYNEQFF
TRBJ2-7	TRBV6-5	TRBD1	NA	TGTGCTACAGCCGGGACAGACGACTACGAGCAGTACTTC	CATAGTDDYEQYF
TRBJ2-7	TRBV19	NA	few	TGTGCCAGTAGTATTCGTGGCCTGTCCTACGAGCAGTACTTC	CASSIRGLSYEQYF
TRBJ2-1	TRBV27	NA	NA	TGTGCCAGCACTGGGACAAATCCTACAGGGTACAATGAGCAGTTCTTC	CASTGTNPTGYNEQFF
TRBJ2-7	TRBV6-4	NA	NA	TGTGCCAGCAGTAGTCCTATATCCTACGAGCAGTACTTC	CASSSPISYEQYF
TRBJ2-3	TRBV4-2	TRBD2	few	TGTGCCAGCAGCCAAGCTAGCGGGGGGGTATTAGATACGCAGTATTTT	CASSQASGGVLDTQYF
TRBJ2-1	TRBV5-1	TRBD2	NA	TGCGCCAGCAGCCTCCTCTCTAGCGGGAGCTCCTACAATGAGCAGTTCTTC	CASSLLSSGSSYNEQFF
TRBJ1-1	TRBV11-2	NA	NA	TGTGCCAGCAGCTTCCGACAGGACGGCACTGAAGCTTTCTTT	CASSFRQDGTEAFF
TRBJ1-4	TRBV5-8	NA	NA	TGTGCCAGCGGAAGAAGGGGATCTAATGAAAAACTGTTTTTT	CASGRRGSNEKLFF
TRBJ1-5	TRBV6-6	NA	NA	TGTGCCAGCAGTTACGTGGAGGCTGGTCAGCCCCAGCATTTT	CASSYVEAGQPQHF
TRBJ2-1	TRBV9	NA	NA	TGTGCCAGCAGCGAAAAACCGGGAGATATGGAGTTCTTC	CASSEKPGDMEFF
TRBJ2-3	TRBV4-1	NA	NA	TGCGCCAGCAGCCAAACTAGTTTCTACACAGATACGCAGTATTTT	CASSQTSFYTDTQYF
TRBJ2-2	TRBV6-5	TRBD2	NA	TGTGCCAGCAGGCGACTAGCGGGCGACACCGGGGAGCTGTTTTTT	CASRRLAGDTGELFF
TRBJ2-4	TRBV7-9	NA	NA	TGTGCCAGCAGCTTAGGATCTCTAGCCAAAAACATTCAGTACTTC	CASSLGSLAKNIQYF
TRBJ2-3	TRBV2	NA	NA	TGTGCCAGCAGCCAGAGGTCGTCTAGCACAGATACGCAGTATTTT	CASSQRSSSTDTQYF
TRBJ2-5	TRBV9	NA	NA	TGTGCCAGCAGCCCACGACAGGGAGGGGAGACCCAGTACTTC	CASSPRQGGETQYF
TRBJ2-5	TRBV4-1	NA	NA	TGCGCCAGCAGCCAAGATTGGGACTTCCAAGAGACCCAGTACTTC	CASSQDWDFQETQYF
TRBJ2-1	TRBV10-2	TRBD2	few	TGCGCCAGCAGCGGACTAGCGGGGGGGCCTAATGAGCAGTTCTTC	CASSGLAGGPNEQFF
TRBJ2-7	TRBV6-6	NA	NA	TGTGCCAGCCGGGCGGGCCTAGCCTACGAGCAGTACTTC	CASRAGLAYEQYF